The clone carrying this T cell receptor beta chain appeared many times. Described time point: patch test 3, about 24 weeks after DPC sensitization. Noted treatment: therapeutic diphenylcyclopropenone sensitization with weekly scalp DPC. This entry is derived from a study of human T cells and chemical hapten exposure. TCRdb reprocessed the RACE reads with MiXCR, giving one entry per CDR3 protein. The table includes 75,000 to 90,000 distinct CDR3 sequences, less than 14% detected once. Trimming shortened V by 0 bases and J by 0 bases, and 11 bases separated the two germline ends. CDR1 SEHNR and CDR2 FQNEAQ come from the germline V gene (reference sequence). CDR3 length equals 17 residues.

The starting material was whole blood, obtained in connection with sensitization to the hapten diphenylcyclopropenone (DPC). This TCR came from a woman between 45 and 65 years old with alopecia areata. Some clones in this sample may be carry-over from other donors' samples. The chain links TRBV7-9 to TRBJ1-4; the D is unclear. The CDR3 region has the DNA TGTGCCAGCAGCTTAGCGGGCAGGCGAGCAACTAATGAAAAACTGTTTTTT. Translation: CASSLAGRRATNEKLFF.